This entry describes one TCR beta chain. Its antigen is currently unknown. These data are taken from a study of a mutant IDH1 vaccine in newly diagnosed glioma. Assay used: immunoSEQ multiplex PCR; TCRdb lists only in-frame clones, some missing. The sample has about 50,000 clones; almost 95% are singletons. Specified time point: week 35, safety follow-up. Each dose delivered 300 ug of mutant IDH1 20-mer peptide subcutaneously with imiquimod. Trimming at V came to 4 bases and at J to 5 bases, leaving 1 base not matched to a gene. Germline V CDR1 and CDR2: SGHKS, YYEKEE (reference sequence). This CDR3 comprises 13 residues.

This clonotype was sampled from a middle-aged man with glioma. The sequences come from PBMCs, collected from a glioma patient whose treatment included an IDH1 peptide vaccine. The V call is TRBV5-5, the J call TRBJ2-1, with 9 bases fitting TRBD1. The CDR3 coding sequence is TGTGCCAGCAGCCGGGACAGGGACAATGAGCAGTTCTTC. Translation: CASSRDRDNEQFF.